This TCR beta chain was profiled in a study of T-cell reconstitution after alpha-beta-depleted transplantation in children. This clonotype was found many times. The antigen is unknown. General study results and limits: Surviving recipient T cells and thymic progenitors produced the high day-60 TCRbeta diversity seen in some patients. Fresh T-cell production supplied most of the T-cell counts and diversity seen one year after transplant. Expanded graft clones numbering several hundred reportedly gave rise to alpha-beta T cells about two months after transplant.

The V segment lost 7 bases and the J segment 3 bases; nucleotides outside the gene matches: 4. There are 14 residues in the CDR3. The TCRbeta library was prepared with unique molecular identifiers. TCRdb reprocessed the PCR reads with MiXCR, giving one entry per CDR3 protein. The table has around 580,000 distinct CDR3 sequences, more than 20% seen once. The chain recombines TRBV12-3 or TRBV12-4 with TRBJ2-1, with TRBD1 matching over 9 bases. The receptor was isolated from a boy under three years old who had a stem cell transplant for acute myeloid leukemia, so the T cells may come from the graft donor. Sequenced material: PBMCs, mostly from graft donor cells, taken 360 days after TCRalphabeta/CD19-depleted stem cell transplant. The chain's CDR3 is CASTKTGGYNEQFF. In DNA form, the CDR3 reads TGTGCCAGCACCAAGACAGGGGGCTACAATGAGCAGTTCTTC.